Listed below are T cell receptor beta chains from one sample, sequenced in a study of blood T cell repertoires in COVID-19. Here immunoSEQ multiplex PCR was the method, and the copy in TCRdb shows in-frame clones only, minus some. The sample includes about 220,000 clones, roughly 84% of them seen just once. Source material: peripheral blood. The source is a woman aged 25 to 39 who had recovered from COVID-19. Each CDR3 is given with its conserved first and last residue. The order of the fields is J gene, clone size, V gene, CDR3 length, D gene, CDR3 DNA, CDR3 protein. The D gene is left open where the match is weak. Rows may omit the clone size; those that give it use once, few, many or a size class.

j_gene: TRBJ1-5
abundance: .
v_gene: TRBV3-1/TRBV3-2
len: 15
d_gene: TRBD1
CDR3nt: TGTGCCAGCAGCCCTTGGACAGGGCGCAATCAGCCCCAGCATTTT
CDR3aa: CASSPWTGRNQPQHF

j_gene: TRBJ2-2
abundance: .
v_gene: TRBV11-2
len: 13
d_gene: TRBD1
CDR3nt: TGTGCCAGCAGCTACAGGGGAACCGGGGAGCTGTTTTTT
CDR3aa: CASSYRGTGELFF

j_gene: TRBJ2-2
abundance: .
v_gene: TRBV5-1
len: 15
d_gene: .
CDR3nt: TGCGCCAGCTCCCAGACTAGTGCGAACACCGGGGAGCTGTTTTTT
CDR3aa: CASSQTSANTGELFF

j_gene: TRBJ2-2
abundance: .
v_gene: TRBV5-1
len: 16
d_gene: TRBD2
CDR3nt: TGCGCCAGCAGCGGTACCCTAGCGGGGGACACCGGGGAGCTGTTTTTT
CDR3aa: CASSGTLAGDTGELFF

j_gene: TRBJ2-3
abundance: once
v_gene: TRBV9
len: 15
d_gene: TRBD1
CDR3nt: TGTGCCAGCAGCGTAGTAACAGGGGGCACAGATACGCAGTATTTT
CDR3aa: CASSVVTGGTDTQYF

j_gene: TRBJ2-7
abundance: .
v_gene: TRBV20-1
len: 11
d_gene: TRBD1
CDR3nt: TGCAGTGGGGCAGGGGGCAGTCAGCAGTACTTC
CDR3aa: CSGAGGSQQYF

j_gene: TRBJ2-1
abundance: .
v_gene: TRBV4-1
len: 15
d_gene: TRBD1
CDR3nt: TGCGCCAGCAGCCAACGGACAGGATCTAACAATGAGCAGTTCTTC
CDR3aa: CASSQRTGSNNEQFF

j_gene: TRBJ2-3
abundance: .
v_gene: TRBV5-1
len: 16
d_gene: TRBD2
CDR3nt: TGCGCCAGCAGCTTGCCAGCGGGAGGAGGGTGGGATACGCAGTATTTT
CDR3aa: CASSLPAGGGWDTQYF

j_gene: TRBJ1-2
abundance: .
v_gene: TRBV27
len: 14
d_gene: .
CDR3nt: TGTGCCAGCAGTTCGACAGGCCCCCCCTATGGCTACACCTTC
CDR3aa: CASSSTGPPYGYTF

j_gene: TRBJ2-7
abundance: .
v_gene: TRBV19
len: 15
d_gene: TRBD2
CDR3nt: TGTGCCAGTAGTGCCAGACTAGCGGGAGTACAGGAGCAGTACTTC
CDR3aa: CASSARLAGVQEQYF

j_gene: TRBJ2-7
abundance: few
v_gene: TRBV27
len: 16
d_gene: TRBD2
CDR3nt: TGTGCCAGCAGTACCGGGACTAGCGGTACCCGTTACGAGCAGTACTTC
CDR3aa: CASSTGTSGTRYEQYF

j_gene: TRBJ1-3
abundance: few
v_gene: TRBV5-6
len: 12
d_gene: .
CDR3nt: TGTGCCAGCAGTGGCAGAGGAAACACCATATATTTT
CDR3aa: CASSGRGNTIYF

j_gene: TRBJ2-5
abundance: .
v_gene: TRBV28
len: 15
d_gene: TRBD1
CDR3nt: TGTGCCAGCAGCCCCATACAGGGGGCACGAGAGACCCAGTACTTC
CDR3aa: CASSPIQGARETQYF

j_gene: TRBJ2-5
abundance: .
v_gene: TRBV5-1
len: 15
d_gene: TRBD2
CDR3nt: TGCGCCAGCAGGTCGTCTAGCGGGACGTGGGAGACCCAGTACTTC
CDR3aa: CASRSSSGTWETQYF

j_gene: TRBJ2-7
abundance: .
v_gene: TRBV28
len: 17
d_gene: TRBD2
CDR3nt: TGTGCCAGCCCGCCTAGCGGGAGCAAAGAAGGCTCCTACGAGCAGTACTTC
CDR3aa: CASPPSGSKEGSYEQYF

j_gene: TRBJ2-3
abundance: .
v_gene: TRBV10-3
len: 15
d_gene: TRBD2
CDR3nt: TGTGCCATCACCAGAGGAACGGGGGGAGTGGATACGCAGTATTTT
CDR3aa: CAITRGTGGVDTQYF

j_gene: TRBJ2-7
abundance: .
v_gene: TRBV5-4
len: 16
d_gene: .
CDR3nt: TGTGCCAGCAGCGTTGGGCCCGCAGGGGCAGCTTACGAGCAGTACTTC
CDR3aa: CASSVGPAGAAYEQYF

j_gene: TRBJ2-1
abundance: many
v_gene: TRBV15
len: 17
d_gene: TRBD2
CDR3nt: TGTGCCACCAGCAGGTCCTCTAGCGGGAGGTCTCACAATGAGCAGTTCTTC
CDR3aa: CATSRSSSGRSHNEQFF

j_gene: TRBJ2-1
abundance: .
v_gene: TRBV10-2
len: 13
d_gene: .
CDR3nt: TGCGCCAGCAGTGAGCCGCGTTCTAGCGAACAGTTCTTC
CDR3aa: CASSEPRSSEQFF

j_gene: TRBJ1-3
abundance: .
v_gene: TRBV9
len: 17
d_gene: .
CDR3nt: TGTGCCAGCAGCGTCCCCCGGGGGAGGGCCTCTGGAAACACCATATATTTT
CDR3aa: CASSVPRGRASGNTIYF

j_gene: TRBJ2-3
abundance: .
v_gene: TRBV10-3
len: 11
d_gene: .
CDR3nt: TGTGCCATCGGACTGTTAGATACGCAGTATTTT
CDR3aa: CAIGLLDTQYF

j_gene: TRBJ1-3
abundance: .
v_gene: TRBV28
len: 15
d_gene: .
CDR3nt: TGTGCCAGCAGTCCGACACAGGGAGTGGGAAACACCATATATTTT
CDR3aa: CASSPTQGVGNTIYF

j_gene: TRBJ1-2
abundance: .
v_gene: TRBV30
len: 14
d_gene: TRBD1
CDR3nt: TGTGCCTGGAGTACGAAGACAGGGTCGCATGGCTACACCTTC
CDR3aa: CAWSTKTGSHGYTF

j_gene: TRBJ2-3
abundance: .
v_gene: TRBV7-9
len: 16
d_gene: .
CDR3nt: TGTGCCAGCAGCTTAAGGCGGGACAGTTCAGGAGATACGCAGTATTTT
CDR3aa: CASSLRRDSSGDTQYF

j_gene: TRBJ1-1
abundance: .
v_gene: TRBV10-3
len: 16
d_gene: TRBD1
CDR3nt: TGTGCCATCAGCGCCGGGACAGGGGGCGGGGACACTGAAGCTTTCTTT
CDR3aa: CAISAGTGGGDTEAFF

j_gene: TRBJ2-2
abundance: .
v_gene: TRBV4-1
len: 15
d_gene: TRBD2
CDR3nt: TGCGCCAGCAGCGTCCGGGGGGAGGCGGCCGGGGAGCTGTTTTTT
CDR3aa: CASSVRGEAAGELFF

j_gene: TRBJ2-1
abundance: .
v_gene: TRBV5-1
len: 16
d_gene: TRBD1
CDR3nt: TGCGCCAGCAGCTCGGACAGGGTAAGCTCCTACAATGAGCAGTTCTTC
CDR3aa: CASSSDRVSSYNEQFF

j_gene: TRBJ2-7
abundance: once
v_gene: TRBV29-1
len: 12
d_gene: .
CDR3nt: TGCGGGGTTGGCGGGACTGTCTACGAGCAGTACTTC
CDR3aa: CGVGGTVYEQYF

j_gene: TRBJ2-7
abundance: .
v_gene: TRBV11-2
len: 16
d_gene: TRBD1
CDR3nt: TGTGCCAGCAGCTTAGCCCCACAGGGGGCAAGGGACGAGCAGTACTTC
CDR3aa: CASSLAPQGARDEQYF

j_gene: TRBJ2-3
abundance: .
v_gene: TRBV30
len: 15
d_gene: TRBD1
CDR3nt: TGTGCCTGGAGTGCCCCTGGACAGGGAACAGATACGCAGTATTTT
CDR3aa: CAWSAPGQGTDTQYF

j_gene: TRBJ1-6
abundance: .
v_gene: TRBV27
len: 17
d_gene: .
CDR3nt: TGTGCCAGCAGTACAGGACAGTCGCGCTCCTATAATTCACCCCTCCACTTT
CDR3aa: CASSTGQSRSYNSPLHF

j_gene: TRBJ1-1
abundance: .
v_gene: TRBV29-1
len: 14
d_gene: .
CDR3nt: TGCAGCGTTCTAAATCGGGGTAGGAACACTGAAGCTTTCTTT
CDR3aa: CSVLNRGRNTEAFF

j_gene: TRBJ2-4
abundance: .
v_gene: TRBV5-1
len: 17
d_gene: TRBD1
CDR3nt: TGCGCCAGCAGCCCCGGGGGGACAGGGGTTTTCTGGAACATTCAGTACTTC
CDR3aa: CASSPGGTGVFWNIQYF

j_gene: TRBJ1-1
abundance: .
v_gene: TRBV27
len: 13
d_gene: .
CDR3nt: TGTGCCAGCAGTTTAACGGAGGGGACTGAAGCTTTCTTT
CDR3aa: CASSLTEGTEAFF

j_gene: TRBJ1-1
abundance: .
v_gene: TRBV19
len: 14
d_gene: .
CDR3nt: TGTGCCAGTAGCATGCTGACAGGACAAACTGAAGCTTTCTTT
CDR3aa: CASSMLTGQTEAFF

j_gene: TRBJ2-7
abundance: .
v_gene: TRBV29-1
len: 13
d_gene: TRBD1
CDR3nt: TGCAGCGTTGATTTCGGGACAGGGGGAGAGCAGTACTTC
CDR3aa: CSVDFGTGGEQYF

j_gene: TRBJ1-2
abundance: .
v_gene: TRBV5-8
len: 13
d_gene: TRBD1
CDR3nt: TGTGCCAGCAGCTCACAGGGGAACTATGGCTACACCTTC
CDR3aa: CASSSQGNYGYTF

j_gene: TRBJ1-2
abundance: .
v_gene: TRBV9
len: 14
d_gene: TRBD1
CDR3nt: TGTGCCAGCAGCGTTTCAGGGGGGTACTATGGCTACACCTTC
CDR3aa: CASSVSGGYYGYTF

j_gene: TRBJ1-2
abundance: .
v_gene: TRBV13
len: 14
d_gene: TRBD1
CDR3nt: TGTGCCAGCAGCCCGGGACAGGGCGGAGTTGGCTACACCTTC
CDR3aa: CASSPGQGGVGYTF

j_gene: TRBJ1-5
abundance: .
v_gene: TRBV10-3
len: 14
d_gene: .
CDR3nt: TGTGCCATCAGTGAGTCAAACAACAATCAGCCCCAGCATTTT
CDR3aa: CAISESNNNQPQHF

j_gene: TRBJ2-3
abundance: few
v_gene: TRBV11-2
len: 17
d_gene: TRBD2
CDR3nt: TGTGCCAGCAGCTTAGTAAGGCTAGCGGGAGGCACAGATACGCAGTATTTT
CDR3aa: CASSLVRLAGGTDTQYF

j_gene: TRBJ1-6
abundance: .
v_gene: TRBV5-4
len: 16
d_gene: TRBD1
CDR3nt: TGTGCCAGCAGCTTGGGGGGGGACAGGGCGGCTTCACCCCTCCACTTT
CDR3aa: CASSLGGDRAASPLHF

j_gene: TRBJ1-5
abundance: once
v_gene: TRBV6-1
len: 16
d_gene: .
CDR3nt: TGTGCCAGCAGTGAAGCGGGGGGGGCAAGGAATCAGCCCCAGCATTTT
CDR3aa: CASSEAGGARNQPQHF

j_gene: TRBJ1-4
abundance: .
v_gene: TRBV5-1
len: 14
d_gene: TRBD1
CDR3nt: TGCGCCAGCAGCTACAGGGGGGCTAATGAAAAACTGTTTTTT
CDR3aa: CASSYRGANEKLFF

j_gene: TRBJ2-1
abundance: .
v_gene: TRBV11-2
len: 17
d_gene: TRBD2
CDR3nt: TGTGCCAGCAGCTTAGGGGGAGCGGGAGAGTCCTACAATGAGCAGTTCTTC
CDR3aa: CASSLGGAGESYNEQFF

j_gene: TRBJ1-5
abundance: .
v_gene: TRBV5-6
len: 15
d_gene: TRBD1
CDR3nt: TGTGCCAGCAGCAAAGCGACAGGGGGGAATCAGCCCCAGCATTTT
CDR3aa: CASSKATGGNQPQHF

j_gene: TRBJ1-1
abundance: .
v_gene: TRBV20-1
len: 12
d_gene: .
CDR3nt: TGCAGTGCTAGTCCGCAGGGGAGGGTAGCTTTCTTT
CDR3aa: CSASPQGRVAFF

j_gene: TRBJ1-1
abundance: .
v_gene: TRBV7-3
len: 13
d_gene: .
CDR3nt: TGTGCCAGCAGCCTCAGGTCGAACACTGAAGCTTTCTTT
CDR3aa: CASSLRSNTEAFF

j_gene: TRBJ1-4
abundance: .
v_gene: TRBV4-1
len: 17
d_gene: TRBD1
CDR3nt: TGCGCCAGCAGCCAAGGGAATAGGGGACAGGGTCGTGAAAAACTGTTTTTT
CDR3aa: CASSQGNRGQGREKLFF

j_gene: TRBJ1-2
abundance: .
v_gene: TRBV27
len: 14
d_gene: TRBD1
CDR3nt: TGTGCCAGCAGTTTAATTAGGGGGCTGGAAGGCTACACCTTC
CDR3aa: CASSLIRGLEGYTF

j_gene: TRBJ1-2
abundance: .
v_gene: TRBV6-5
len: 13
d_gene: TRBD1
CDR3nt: TGTGCCACATATGACAGGGGCAAGTATGGCTACACCTTC
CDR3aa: CATYDRGKYGYTF

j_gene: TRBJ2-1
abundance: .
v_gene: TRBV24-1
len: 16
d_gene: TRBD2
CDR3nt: TGTGCCACCAGTGATCCGGCTAGCGGGATAGGCGATGAGCAGTTCTTC
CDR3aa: CATSDPASGIGDEQFF

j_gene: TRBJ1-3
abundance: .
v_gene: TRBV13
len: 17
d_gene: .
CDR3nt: TGTGCCAGCAGCTTAGGAGGCGGTCTAGGATCAGGAAACACCATATATTTT
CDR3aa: CASSLGGGLGSGNTIYF

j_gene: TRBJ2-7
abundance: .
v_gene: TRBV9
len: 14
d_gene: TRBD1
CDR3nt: TGTGCCAGCAGCCATCGACAGGGATGGGACGAGCAGTACTTC
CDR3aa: CASSHRQGWDEQYF

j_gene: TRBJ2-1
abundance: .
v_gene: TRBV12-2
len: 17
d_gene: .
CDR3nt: TGTGCAAGTCGCCCCCGTGTTTGGGCGGGAACCTACAATGAGCAGTTCTTC
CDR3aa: CASRPRVWAGTYNEQFF

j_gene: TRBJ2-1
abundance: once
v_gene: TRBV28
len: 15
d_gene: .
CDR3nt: TGTGCCAGCAGTTTATCCTTTCCGGGAGAAGCCGAGCAGTTCTTC
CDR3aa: CASSLSFPGEAEQFF